The 29 T cell receptor beta chains presented below share a single source sample, sequenced in a study of blood T cell repertoires in COVID-19 (dated by TCRdb to 2020 to 2022). Library creation used the immunoSEQ multiplex PCR assay. Drawn from immuneACCESS, this table holds only the in-frame rearrangements with V and J called that TCRdb kept. Clones are partly lost; checked studies trace under half to an unresolved V gene and leave the rest unexplained. In this sample the table shows hundreds of thousands of clones, more than 70% of which occur a single time. More than 5.5% of the sample is in the top ten clones. The sequencing input was peripheral blood. Source of these receptors: a woman between 65 and 79 years old with COVID-19, enrolled during active disease.

V gene TRBV29-1 combines with J gene TRBJ2-7, with TRBD1 identical over 7 bases. The ends lost 2 bases at V and 3 bases at J; junction bases unmatched: 10. The CDR3 has 15 amino acids. The germline gives CDR1 SQVTM, CDR2 ANQGSEA. The CDR3 DNA sequence: TGCAGCGTTGAATTGCTGACCGGGACAGTCTACGAGCAGTACTTC. Translation: CSVELLTGTVYEQYF.

As concerns this clone: Different DNA sequences within this sample yield the same CDR3. This chain uses TRBV28 with TRBJ2-7, with TRBD1 matching 9 bases. Germline loops: CDR1 MDHEN, CDR2 SYDVKM. The CDR3 contains 18 residues. Trimming took 1 base from V and 2 from J; bases not matched to a gene: 12. The CDR3 DNA is TGTGCCAGCAGTTTATTAATCGGGACAGGGATCTCGACCTACGAGCAGTACTTC. This gives the protein CASSLLIGTGISTYEQYF.

The rearrangement uses TRBV7-9 and TRBJ1-1, with 11 positions matching TRBD1. Trimming cost V 5 bases and J 4 bases; bases outside gene matches: 6. CDR3 length equals 15 residues. Germline values: CDR1 SEHNR, CDR2 FQNEAQ (reference sequence). Here the CDR3 DNA reads TGTGCCAGCAGCCCCGTCGGGACAGGGGGCACTGAAGCTTTCTTT. As protein: CASSPVGTGGTEAFF. Full variable domain (missing parts from reference TRBV7-9 and TRBJ1-1): DTGVSQNPRHKITKRGQNVTFRCDPISEHNRLYWYRQTLGQGPEFLTYFQNEAQLEKSRLLSDRFSAERPKGSFSTLEIQRTEQGDSAMYLCASSPVGTGGTEAFFGQGTRLTVV.

The chain is built from TRBV3-1 (or the pseudogene TRBV3-2) and TRBJ2-2; tentatively, D is TRBD1 (6 bases). Deletions cut 3 bases from V and 4 bases from J, with 18 bases between. This CDR3 is built from 17 residues. The germline CDR1 and CDR2 sequences are LGHDT and YNNKEL (reference sequence). Written as DNA, the CDR3 is TGTGCCAGCAGCCATGTCGCCAGGGGAACGGGCACCGGGGAGCTGTTTTTT. Translating gives CASSHVARGTGTGELFF.

The rearrangement joins TRBV5-1 to TRBJ1-6; D is unclear. The V and J ends lost 4 bases and 9 bases respectively, with 17 bases between them. CDR1 SGHRS and CDR2 YFSETQ come from the germline V gene. The CDR3 consists of 15 residues. CDR3 amino acids: CASSPSGSEASPLHF. In nucleotides, the CDR3 is TGCGCCAGCAGCCCATCCGGGTCCGAAGCTTCACCCCTCCACTTT.

This chain joins TRBV6-5 and TRBJ2-5; no definite D call. V was cut by 2 bases and J by 4 bases, with 2 bases left in between. The CDR3 runs 11 residues. CDR1 is MNHEY and CDR2 is SVGAGI in the germline V gene. The CDR3 DNA reads TGTGCCAGCAGTTACCGAGAGACCCAGTACTTC. This translates into CASSYRETQYF.

The V and J genes are TRBV6-2 or TRBV6-3 and TRBJ1-1; the D is unclear. The V gene's germline CDR1 is MNHEY and CDR2 SVGEGT. V gave up 6 bases and J gave up 4 bases, with 24 bases separating them. CDR3 length equals 17 residues. In nucleotides, the CDR3 is TGTGCCAGCAGCCCCCGGTTCGCAGTAGGGCGGGGCACTGAAGCTTTCTTT. It translates to CASSPRFAVGRGTEAFF.

The J gene is TRBJ2-1, the V gene TRBV7-2; 7 bases align to TRBD1. The V gene end was trimmed by 5 bases and the J gene end by 0 bases; junction bases not matched to a gene: 1. Germline-derived CDR1 and CDR2 are SGHTA and FQGNSA. This CDR3 is 14 amino acids long. CDR3 sequence: CASSRTGSYNEQFF. The CDR3 DNA sequence: TGTGCCAGCAGCCGGACAGGCTCCTACAATGAGCAGTTCTTC.

The chain is built from TRBV19 and TRBJ1-4; 8 bases match TRBD1. There are 15 residues in the CDR3. Germline CDR1 and CDR2: LNHDA and SQIVND (reference sequence). J gave up 6 bases and V 3 bases, and 6 bases lay outside the gene matches. This CDR3 is CASSIEGTGDEKLFF. CDR3 coding DNA: TGTGCCAGTAGTATTGAGGGGACAGGCGATGAAAAACTGTTTTTT. Full variable domain (remainder filled in from reference TRBV19 and TRBJ1-4): DGGITQSPKYLFRKEGQNVTLSCEQNLNHDAMYWYRQDPGQGLRLIYYSQIVNDFQKGDIAEGYSVSREKKESFPLTVTSAQKNPTAFYLCASSIEGTGDEKLFFGSGTQLSVL.

This clone was recorded a few times. The CDR3 reads CASTPRGGAMNTEAFF. In DNA, the CDR3 is TGTGCCAGCACGCCTCGGGGGGGTGCTATGAACACTGAAGCTTTCTTT. The chain is built from TRBV7-2 and TRBJ1-1; maybe TRBD1 (5 bases). This CDR3 spans 16 amino acids. V lost 7 bases and J 0 bases, leaving 18 bases between the germline ends. Germline lookup yields CDR1 SGHTA and CDR2 FQGNSA.

In nucleotides, the CDR3 is TGCGCCAGCAGCCCTGACAGGGCTGGCTACACCTTC. It codes for CASSPDRAGYTF. The genes are TRBV5-1 and TRBJ1-2; TRBD1 matches at 7 bases. After removal of 4 bases from V and 7 bases from J, the junction contained 4 bases not matched to a gene. The CDR3 covers 12 residues. Germline V lookup: CDR1 SGHRS, CDR2 YFSETQ.

The chain combines TRBV5-5 with TRBJ1-5, with 8 bases lining up with TRBD1. Trimming removed 2 bases from V and 7 bases from J; junction bases left unmatched: 5. Germline CDR1 reads SGHKS; CDR2 reads YYEKEE (reference sequence). The CDR3 covers 14 residues. This CDR3 reads CASSFSGGGQPQHF. As DNA, the CDR3 is TGTGCCAGCAGCTTTTCAGGGGGCGGGCAGCCCCAGCATTTT.

This chain uses TRBV6-5 with TRBJ1-2, with a weak D call TRBD1 (6 bases). The CDR3 contains 15 residues. The ends were cut back, 2 bases at V and 5 bases at J, with 15 bases in the middle. Germline values: CDR1 MNHEY, CDR2 SVGAGI. DNA of the CDR3: TGTGCCAGCAGTTACCGGAGCGCAGGGGTTTATGGCTACACCTTC. Translating it yields CASSYRSAGVYGYTF.

V usage is TRBV5-8 and J usage is TRBJ2-7, with TRBD1 identical over 8 bases. The V and J ends lost 5 bases and 0 bases, in that order; junction bases with no gene match: 10. Germline V gene sequence: CDR1 SGHTS, CDR2 YDEGEE. The CDR3 has 16 residues. In DNA, the CDR3 is TGTGCCAGCAGTCGCACCGGGACAGGCCTCTCCTACGAGCAGTACTTC. This encodes CASSRTGTGLSYEQYF.

The chain combines TRBV7-2 with TRBJ2-2; 7 nucleotides match TRBD1. V shed 5 bases, J shed 5 bases, and the junction held 14 bases outside the gene matches. The CDR3 is 17 residues long. The germline CDR1 and CDR2 sequences are SGHTA and FQGNSA. CDR3 loop: CASSQQGGEGKTGELFF. CDR3 nucleotide sequence: TGTGCCAGCAGCCAGCAAGGGGGCGAGGGGAAAACCGGGGAGCTGTTTTTT.

This clone occurred once. The chain employs TRBV9 and TRBJ2-7; TRBD1 matches 8 bases. Germline V gene data show CDR1 as SGDLS and CDR2 as YYNGEE. This CDR3 has 15 residues. The V gene end was trimmed by 0 bases and the J gene end by 3 bases; junction bases not matched to a gene: 5. The CDR3 reads CASSVAPTGDYEQYF. DNA of the CDR3: TGTGCCAGCAGCGTAGCTCCGACAGGGGACTACGAGCAGTACTTC.

This clone was observed a few times. V usage is TRBV11-2 and J usage is TRBJ1-3; a weak D match, TRBD1 (5 bases). The V end was cut by 5 bases, the J end by 3 bases, with 17 bases between. Per the germline V gene, CDR1 is SGHAT and CDR2 is FQNNGV. This CDR3 has 16 residues. The CDR3 protein is CASSPPAGQDGNTIYF. CDR3 sequence (DNA): TGTGCCAGCAGCCCCCCCGCGGGGCAGGATGGAAACACCATATATTTT.

The V gene is TRBV6-6, the J gene TRBJ2-4; no definite D call. The CDR3 extends over 16 amino acids. Looked up from germline, CDR1 is MNHNY and CDR2 is SVGAGI (reference sequence). Trimming removed 7 bases at V and 0 bases at J, with 16 bases between. CDR3 DNA sequence: TGTGCCAGCATCACCTTATCGAGGCTAGCCAAAAACATTCAGTACTTC. Its translation is CASITLSRLAKNIQYF.

By share of the sample, this clone is medium-sized. The CDR3 spells CASGPASYEQYF. The CDR3 DNA follows: TGTGCCAGCGGCCCTGCTTCCTACGAGCAGTACTTC. The chain employs TRBV2 and TRBJ2-7, with D unresolved. Trimming pared 8 bases from V and 1 base from J, leaving 9 bases between. Germline assignment: CDR1 SNHLY and CDR2 FYNNEI. The CDR3 is 12 residues long.

V usage is TRBV12-5 and J usage is TRBJ1-1; D remains ambiguous. This CDR3 contains 14 residues. V was clipped by 7 bases and J by 1 base, with 13 bases between them. CDR1 and CDR2 (germline): LGHNT, FRNRAP. CDR3 region: CASARGQGNTEAFF. The CDR3 DNA sequence: TGTGCTAGTGCCCGAGGGCAAGGGAACACTGAAGCTTTCTTT.

The chain is built from TRBV5-1 and TRBJ1-1; 9 positions match TRBD1. V lost 6 bases and J lost 3; bases outside the gene matches: 15. The CDR3 is made up of 17 amino acids. Germline V gene data show CDR1 as SGHRS and CDR2 as YFSETQ. CDR3 loop: CASILRWTGARDTEAFF. The CDR3 coding sequence is TGCGCCAGCATTCTAAGGTGGACAGGGGCGAGGGACACTGAAGCTTTCTTT.

The DNA of the CDR3 is TGTGCCAGCACCGGACAGGGACTATACTACGAGCAGTACTTC. Protein: CASTGQGLYYEQYF. V usage is TRBV6-6 and J usage is TRBJ2-7, with a possible D match to TRBD1 (8 bases). From germline, CDR1 is MNHNY and CDR2 SVGAGI (reference sequence). The CDR3 covers 14 residues. Trimming removed 7 bases from V and 3 bases from J, with 16 bases in between.

The V and J genes are TRBV6-6 and TRBJ1-1, with TRBD1 identical over 7 bases. V lost 6 bases to trimming and J lost 3 bases; unmatched junction nucleotides: 7. The length of the CDR3 is 14 residues. Germline values: CDR1 MNHNY, CDR2 SVGAGI (reference sequence). CDR3 DNA: TGTGCCAGCAGCTCTCAGGGGGGCTACACTGAAGCTTTCTTT. This sequence encodes CASSSQGGYTEAFF.

The rearrangement uses TRBV7-2 and TRBJ2-3; TRBD1 matches 7 bases. The germline gives CDR1 SGHTA, CDR2 FQGNSA. After removal of 5 bases from V and 1 base from J, the junction contained 6 bases not matched to a gene. The CDR3 has 15 amino acids. The CDR3 DNA is TGTGCCAGCAGCGTACAGGGGAGCCGCACAGATACGCAGTATTTT. The encoded protein is CASSVQGSRTDTQYF.

V and J are TRBV4-1 and TRBJ1-5; D gene ambiguous. Trimming took 2 bases from V and 4 from J, leaving 12 bases between them. This CDR3 contains 15 residues. From germline, CDR1 is MGHRA and CDR2 YSYEKL. CDR3 in amino acids: CASSQYGESNQPQHF. CDR3 DNA sequence: TGCGCCAGCAGCCAATACGGGGAATCAAATCAGCCCCAGCATTTT.

The chain combines TRBV4-1 with TRBJ2-1; D perhaps matches TRBD2 (6 bases). Trimming removed 2 bases at V and 10 bases at J, with 21 bases between. The CDR3 length is 16 residues. The germline V gene has CDR1 MGHRA and CDR2 YSYEKL. In nucleotides, the CDR3 is TGCGCCAGCAGCCAAAATTGGCCAGCGGGCCTACCGGAGCAGTTCTTC. This sequence encodes CASSQNWPAGLPEQFF.

As DNA, the CDR3 is TGTGCCAGCAGCCAGATGGAACAGGAGAACACTGAAGCTTTCTTT. It specifies CASSQMEQENTEAFF. The chain couples TRBV7-9 to TRBJ1-1; tentatively, D is TRBD1 (5 bases). V lost 5 bases to trimming and J lost 1 base, with 14 bases between them. Germline CDR1 reads SEHNR; CDR2 reads FQNEAQ (reference sequence). The CDR3 has 15 amino acids.

V usage is TRBV24-1 and J usage is TRBJ1-5; 9 nucleotides line up with TRBD1. V was pared by 0 bases and J by 0 bases, with 14 bases of the junction left unmatched. CDR3 length: 21 residues. Germline CDR1 is KGHDR and CDR2 is SFDVKD. CDR3 coding DNA: TGTGCCACCAGTGATTTGCCCCTCCGGGACAGGGAAGATTATAGCAATCAGCCCCAGCATTTT. Translated, it gives CATSDLPLRDREDYSNQPQHF.

The genes are TRBV6-5 and TRBJ1-2, with 7 bases that match TRBD1. The germline gives CDR1 MNHEY, CDR2 SVGAGI. This CDR3 region has 15 residues. The V gene end was trimmed by 0 bases and the J gene end by 5 bases; junction bases not matched to a gene: 6. CDR3 sequence: CASSYSRDSRYGYTF. The CDR3 DNA reads TGTGCCAGCAGTTACTCTCGGGACAGCCGATATGGCTACACCTTC.